This TCR beta chain was recovered during a study of spatial heterogeneity in lung cancer. Study summary: The study consistently detected more beta-chain than alpha-chain sequences. Study results and caveats: Alpha chains reached an estimated coverage of approximately 7.4% of tumor T cells, and beta chains roughly 14%. Tumor mutation counts were tracked by expanded intratumoral alpha and beta TCR counts. Nonsynonymous mutations, ubiquitous and regional, were tracked respectively by counts of ubiquitous and regional expanded TCRs.

Time point specified: sample taken at primary tumor resection. The donors, about 78 patients with untreated early-stage non-small cell lung cancer, provided the samples. A word on this clonotype: The antigen remains unidentified. With the library built for alpha chains, this beta chain is off target and its frequency is not meaningful.

The CDR3 sequence is 14 residues long. The germline V and J ends were trimmed by 3 bases and 0 bases, with 9 bases remaining between them. Germline values: CDR1 SGHNT, CDR2 YENEEA. TCRdb redid the calling of the 5' RACE reads with MiXCR, one entry per CDR3 protein. The sample shows about 3,000 distinct CDR3 sequences, 17% of them seen only once. The sequenced sample was lung tumor tissue, obtained at surgery. The receptor comes from a male donor with early-stage non-small cell lung cancer. The gene calls are TRBV11-3 and TRBJ2-7; D might be TRBD1 or TRBD2, each matching 5 bases. CDR3 residues: CASSLGRNSYEQYF. CDR3 nucleotide sequence: TGTGCCAGCAGCTTGGGACGTAACTCCTACGAGCAGTACTTC.